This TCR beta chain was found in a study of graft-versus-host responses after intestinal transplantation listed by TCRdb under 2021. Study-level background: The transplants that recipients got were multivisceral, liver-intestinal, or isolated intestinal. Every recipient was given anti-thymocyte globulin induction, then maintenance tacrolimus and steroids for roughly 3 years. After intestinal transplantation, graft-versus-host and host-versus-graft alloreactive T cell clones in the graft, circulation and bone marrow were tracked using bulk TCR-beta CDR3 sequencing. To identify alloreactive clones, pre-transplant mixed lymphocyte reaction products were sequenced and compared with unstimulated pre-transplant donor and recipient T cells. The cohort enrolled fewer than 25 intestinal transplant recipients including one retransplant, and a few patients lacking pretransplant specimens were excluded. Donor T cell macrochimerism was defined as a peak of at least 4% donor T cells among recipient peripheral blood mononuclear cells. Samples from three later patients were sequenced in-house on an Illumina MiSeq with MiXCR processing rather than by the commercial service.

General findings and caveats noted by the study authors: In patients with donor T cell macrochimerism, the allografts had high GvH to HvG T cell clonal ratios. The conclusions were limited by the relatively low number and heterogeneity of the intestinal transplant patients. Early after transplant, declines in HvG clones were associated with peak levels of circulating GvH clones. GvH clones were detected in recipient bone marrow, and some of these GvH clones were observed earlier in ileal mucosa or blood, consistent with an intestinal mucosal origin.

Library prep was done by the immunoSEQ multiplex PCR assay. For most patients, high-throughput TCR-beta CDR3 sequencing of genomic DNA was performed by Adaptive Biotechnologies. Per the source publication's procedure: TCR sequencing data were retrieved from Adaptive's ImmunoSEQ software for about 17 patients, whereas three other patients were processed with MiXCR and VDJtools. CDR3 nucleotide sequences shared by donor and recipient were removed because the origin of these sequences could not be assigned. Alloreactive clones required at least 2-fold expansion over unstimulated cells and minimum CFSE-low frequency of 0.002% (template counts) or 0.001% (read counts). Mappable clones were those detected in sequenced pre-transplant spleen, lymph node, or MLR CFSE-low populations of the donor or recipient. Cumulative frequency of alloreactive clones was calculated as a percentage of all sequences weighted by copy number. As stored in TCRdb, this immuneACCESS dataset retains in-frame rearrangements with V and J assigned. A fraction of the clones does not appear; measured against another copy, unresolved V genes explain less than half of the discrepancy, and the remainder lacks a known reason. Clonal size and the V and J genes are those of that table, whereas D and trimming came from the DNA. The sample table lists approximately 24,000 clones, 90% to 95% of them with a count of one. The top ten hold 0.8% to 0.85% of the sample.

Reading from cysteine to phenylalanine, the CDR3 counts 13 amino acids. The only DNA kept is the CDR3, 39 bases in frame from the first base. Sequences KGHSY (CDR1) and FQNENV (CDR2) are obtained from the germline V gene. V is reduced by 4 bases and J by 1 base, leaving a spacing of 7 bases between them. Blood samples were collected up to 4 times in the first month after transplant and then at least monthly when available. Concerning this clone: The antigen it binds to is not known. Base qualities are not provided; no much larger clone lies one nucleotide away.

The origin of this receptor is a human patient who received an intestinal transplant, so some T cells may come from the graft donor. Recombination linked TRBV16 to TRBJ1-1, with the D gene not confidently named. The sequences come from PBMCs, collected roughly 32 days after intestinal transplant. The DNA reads TGTGCCAGCAGCCGATACAGGAACACTGAAGCTTTCTTT. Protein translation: CASSRYRNTEAFF.